This TCR beta chain emerged from a study of blood T cell repertoires in COVID-19. About the study: COVID-19 samples collected from the United States, Italy and Spain covered acute and convalescent phases. Sources were T cells, B-cell-depleted T cells, or PBMCs; the material itself was cDNA or gDNA.

This CDR3 has 13 residues. In germline, CDR1 is SGHTA, CDR2 FQGNSA. J lost 6 bases, V lost 5 bases, and 4 bases had no gene match. How the authors handled the data: Reference gene primer amplification gave estimated nucleated cell counts. Sequenced by immunoSEQ multiplex PCR; TCRdb stores in-frame clones only, minus some. That table is the source of V, J and clone size, and D and trimming were worked out from the DNA. Among over 130,000 clones listed, around 90% were seen once. Input material: peripheral blood. This clonotype originated in a woman of 80 years or more with acute or convalescent COVID-19. The V call is TRBV7-2, the J call TRBJ2-1; 7 nucleotides match TRBD1. The CDR3 is CASSKGQINEQFF. In nucleotides, the CDR3 is TGTGCCAGCAGCAAGGGACAGATCAATGAGCAGTTCTTC.